The 14 T cell receptor beta chains given below trace back to one sample, sequenced in a study of T cell repertoires in cytomegalovirus infection. TCRdb itself ran the reads through MiXCR, one entry per CDR3 protein. The table shows 740,000 or so distinct CDR3 sequences, with 35% to 45% occurring only once. Sequenced sample: PBMCs. Every receptor here comes from a human donor in good health (CMV status not recorded). Some clones in this sample may be carry-over from other donors' samples.

The chain couples TRBV29-1 to TRBJ2-3; D is ambiguous. The V gene's germline CDR1 is SQVTM and CDR2 ANQGSEA. Trimming removed 6 bases at V and 0 bases at J, with 7 bases between. This CDR3 is built from 12 residues. The CDR3 DNA reads as TGCAGCGTAGAGACCAGCACAGATACGCAGTATTTT. Translation gives CSVETSTDTQYF.

This chain uses TRBV20-1 with TRBJ2-3; 10 bases agree with TRBD2. J was trimmed by 2 bases and V by 4 bases; bases with no gene match: 6. This CDR3 has 15 amino acids. Germline lookup yields CDR1 DFQATT and CDR2 SNEGSKA (reference sequence). The CDR3 DNA reads TGCAGTGCTATGCTAGCGGGGGAGAACACAGATACGCAGTATTTT. It yields the protein CSAMLAGENTDTQYF.

The V call is TRBV7-9, the J call TRBJ2-1; TRBD2 aligns across 10 bases. V shed 6 bases, J shed 6 bases, and the junction held 11 bases outside the gene matches. This CDR3 is 16 amino acids long. Germline lookup yields CDR1 SEHNR and CDR2 FQNEAQ (reference sequence). The CDR3 bases are TGTGCCAGCAGTTCCGCCTCAAGCGGGAGGGGCAATGAGCAGTTCTTC. Encoded protein: CASSSASSGRGNEQFF.

As to this clonotype: The CDR3 end shows no conserved phenylalanine or tryptophan, and so a read error is likely. The limits of the CDR3 on the DNA are not certain, so only TCRdb's listed CDR3 is given. The rearrangement links TRBV10-3 to TRBJ2-3. The CDR3 sequence runs 15 residues, both termini included. CDR1 ENHRY and CDR2 SYGVKD come from the germline V gene. CDR3 loop: CAISDYGGVTDTQSC.

This chain connects TRBV7-6 to TRBJ2-5, with 7 bases fitting TRBD2. The CDR3 runs 18 residues. After removal of 3 bases from V and 2 bases from J, the junction contained 15 bases not matched to a gene. Germline-derived CDR1 and CDR2 are SGHVS and FNYEAQ. CDR3 sequence: CASSLISAGEKGQETQYF. The CDR3, as DNA: TGTGCCAGCAGCTTGATCTCGGCGGGGGAGAAGGGGCAAGAGACCCAGTACTTC.

The rearrangement links TRBV12-3 or TRBV12-4 to TRBJ1-1; D gene uncertain. This CDR3 has 14 amino acids. Trimming cost V 8 bases and J 4 bases, with 17 bases left between them. CDR3 sequence: CASALGISSTEAFF. As DNA, the CDR3 is TGTGCCAGCGCCCTGGGGATTTCCAGCACTGAAGCTTTCTTT.

The rearrangement links TRBV10-3 to TRBJ2-1; perhaps TRBD1 as D (6 bases). Germline V gives CDR1 ENHRY, CDR2 SYGVKD. V was clipped by 8 bases and J by 7 bases, with 15 bases between them. The CDR3 has 13 residues. The CDR3 spells CAILAGAVNEQFF. The CDR3 DNA is TGTGCCATCTTGGCAGGGGCGGTTAATGAGCAGTTCTTC.

Ten or more counts support this clonotype. J is TRBJ1-1 and V is TRBV7-9; D remains ambiguous. The CDR3 contains 13 residues. V was shortened by 5 bases and J by 0 bases, with 7 bases between the two germline ends. Germline V CDR1 and CDR2: SEHNR, FQNEAQ (reference sequence). Here the CDR3 reads CASSRGMNTEAFF. In nucleotides, the CDR3 is TGTGCCAGCAGCCGCGGTATGAACACTGAAGCTTTCTTT.

A few counts support this clonotype. J is TRBJ2-7 and V is TRBV6-5; tentative D call: TRBD1 (5 bases). Looked up from germline, CDR1 is MNHEY and CDR2 is SVGAGI. V lost 6 bases and J lost 0, with 18 bases in between. The CDR3 covers 16 residues. The CDR3: CASSPTYRSSSYEQYF. The CDR3 DNA reads TGTGCCAGCAGCCCAACCTACAGGAGCAGCTCCTACGAGCAGTACTTC.

This rearrangement joins TRBV5-4 to TRBJ2-3; possibly TRBD1 for D (5 bases). There are 14 residues in the CDR3. Trimming removed 0 bases at V and 5 bases at J, with 10 bases between. CDR1 is SGHNT and CDR2 is YYREEE in the germline V gene (reference sequence). The CDR3 sequence is CASSLAVRVDTQYF. The CDR3 bases are TGTGCCAGCAGCTTGGCCGTCAGGGTAGATACGCAGTATTTT.

The V call is TRBV12-3 or TRBV12-4, the J call TRBJ1-6, with D maybe TRBD1 (6 bases). Deletions cut 0 bases from V and 9 bases from J, with 15 bases between. The CDR3 loop spans 16 amino acids. The chain's CDR3 is CASSLASGAGSSPLHF. In nucleotides, the CDR3 is TGTGCCAGCAGTTTAGCGTCGGGGGCCGGGAGTTCACCCCTCCACTTT.

This chain links TRBV12-3 or TRBV12-4 with TRBJ1-5; TRBD1 might be the D (5 bases). Between the trimmed V and J ends, which lost 3 bases and 3 bases, there was a span of 9 bases. This CDR3 comprises 14 residues. CDR3 amino acids: CASSFDSVNQPQHF. CDR3 bases: TGTGCCAGCAGTTTCGACAGCGTCAATCAGCCCCAGCATTTT.

To note about this clonotype: The CDR3 does not end in the conserved phenylalanine or tryptophan, so this is likely a read error. This sequence joins TRBV7-2 and TRBJ1-4, with TRBD1 identical over 7 bases. From germline, CDR1 is SGHTA and CDR2 FQGNSA. J was trimmed by 4 bases and V by 3 bases; bases with no gene match: 2. This CDR3 has 14 amino acids. CDR3 sequence reads: CASSLDRINEKLFL. CDR3 DNA: TGTGCCAGCAGCTTGGACAGGATTAATGAAAAACTGTTTTTG.

This clonotype occurred many times. The rearrangement joins TRBV7-9 to TRBJ1-5; D remains unclear. The CDR3 contains 13 residues. V lost 5 bases, J lost 4 bases, and 9 bases lay in between. CDR1 SEHNR and CDR2 FQNEAQ come from the germline V gene (reference sequence). As DNA, the CDR3 is TGTGCCAGCAGCCCCGACACAAATCAGCCCCAGCATTTT. This sequence encodes CASSPDTNQPQHF. Using reference TRBV7-9 and TRBJ1-5 for the parts outside the CDR3, the full variable domain is DTGVSQNPRHKITKRGQNVTFRCDPISEHNRLYWYRQTLGQGPEFLTYFQNEAQLEKSRLLSDRFSAERPKGSFSTLEIQRTEQGDSAMYLCASSPDTNQPQHFGDGTRLSIL.